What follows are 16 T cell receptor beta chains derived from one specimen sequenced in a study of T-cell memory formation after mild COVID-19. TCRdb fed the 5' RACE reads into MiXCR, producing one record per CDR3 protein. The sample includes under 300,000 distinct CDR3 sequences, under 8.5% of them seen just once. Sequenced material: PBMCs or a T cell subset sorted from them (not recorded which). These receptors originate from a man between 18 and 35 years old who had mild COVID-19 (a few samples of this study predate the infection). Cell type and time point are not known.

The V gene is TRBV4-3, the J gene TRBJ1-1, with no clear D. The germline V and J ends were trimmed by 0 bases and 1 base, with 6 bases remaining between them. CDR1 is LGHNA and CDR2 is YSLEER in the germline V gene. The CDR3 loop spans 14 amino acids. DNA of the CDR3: TGCGCCAGCAGCCAAGAATGGAGGAACACTGAAGCTTTCTTT. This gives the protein CASSQEWRNTEAFF.

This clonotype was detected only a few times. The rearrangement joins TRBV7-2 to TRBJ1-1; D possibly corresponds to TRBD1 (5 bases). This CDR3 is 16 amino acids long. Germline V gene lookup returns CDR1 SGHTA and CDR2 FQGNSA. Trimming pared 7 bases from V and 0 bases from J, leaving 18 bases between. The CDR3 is CASTVVGGDLNTEAFF. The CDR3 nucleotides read TGTGCCAGCACCGTCGTCGGGGGAGACTTGAACACTGAAGCTTTCTTT.

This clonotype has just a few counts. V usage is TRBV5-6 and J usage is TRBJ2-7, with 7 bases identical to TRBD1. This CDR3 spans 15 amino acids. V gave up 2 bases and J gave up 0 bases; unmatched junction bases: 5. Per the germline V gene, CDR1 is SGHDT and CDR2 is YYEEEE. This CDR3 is CASSLSRGNSYEQYF. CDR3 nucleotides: TGTGCCAGCAGCTTATCCAGGGGGAACTCCTACGAGCAGTACTTC.

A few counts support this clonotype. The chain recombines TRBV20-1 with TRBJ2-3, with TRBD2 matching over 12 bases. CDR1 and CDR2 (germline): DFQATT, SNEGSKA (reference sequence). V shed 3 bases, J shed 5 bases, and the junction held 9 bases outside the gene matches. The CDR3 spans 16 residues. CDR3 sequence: CSASPASGGAKDTQYF. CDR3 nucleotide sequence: TGCAGTGCTAGTCCCGCTAGCGGGGGGGCAAAAGATACGCAGTATTTT.

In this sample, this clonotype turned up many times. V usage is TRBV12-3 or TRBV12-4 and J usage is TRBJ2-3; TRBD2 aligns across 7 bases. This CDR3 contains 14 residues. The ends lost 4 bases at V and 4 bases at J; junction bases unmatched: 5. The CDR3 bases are TGTGCCAGCAGTTCAGGGAGGGTAGCAGATACGCAGTATTTT. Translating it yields CASSSGRVADTQYF.

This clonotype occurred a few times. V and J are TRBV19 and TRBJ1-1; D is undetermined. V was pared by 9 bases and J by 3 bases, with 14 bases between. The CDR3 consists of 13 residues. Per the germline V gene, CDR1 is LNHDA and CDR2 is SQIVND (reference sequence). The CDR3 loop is CASEDLGDTEAFF. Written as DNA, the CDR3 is TGTGCCAGCGAAGACCTCGGGGACACTGAAGCTTTCTTT.

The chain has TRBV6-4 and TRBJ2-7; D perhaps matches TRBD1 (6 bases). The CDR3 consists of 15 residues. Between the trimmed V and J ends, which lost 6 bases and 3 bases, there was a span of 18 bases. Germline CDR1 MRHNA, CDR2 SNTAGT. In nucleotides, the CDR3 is TGTGCCAGCAGGGGACGGCACAGGGTATTCTACGAGCAGTACGTC. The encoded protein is CASRGRHRVFYEQYV.

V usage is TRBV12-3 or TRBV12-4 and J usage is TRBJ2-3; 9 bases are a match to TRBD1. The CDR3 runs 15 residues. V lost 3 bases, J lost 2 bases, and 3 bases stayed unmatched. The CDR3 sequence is CASSFGDRVTDTQYF. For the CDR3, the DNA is TGTGCCAGCAGTTTCGGGGACAGGGTCACAGATACGCAGTATTTT.

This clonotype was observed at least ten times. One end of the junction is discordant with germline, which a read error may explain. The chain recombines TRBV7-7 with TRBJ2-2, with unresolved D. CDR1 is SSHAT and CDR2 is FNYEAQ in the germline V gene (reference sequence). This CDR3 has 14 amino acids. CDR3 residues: CASSYRPNTGELFF. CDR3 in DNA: TGTGCTAGCAGCTACCGACCCAACACCGGGGAGCTGTTTTTT. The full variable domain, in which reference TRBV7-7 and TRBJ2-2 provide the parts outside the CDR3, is GAGVSQSPRYKVTKRGQDVTLRCDPISSHATLYWYQQALGQGPEFLTYFNYEAQPDKSGLPSDRFSAERPEGSISTLTIQRTEQRDSAMYRCASSYRPNTGELFFGEGSRLTVL.

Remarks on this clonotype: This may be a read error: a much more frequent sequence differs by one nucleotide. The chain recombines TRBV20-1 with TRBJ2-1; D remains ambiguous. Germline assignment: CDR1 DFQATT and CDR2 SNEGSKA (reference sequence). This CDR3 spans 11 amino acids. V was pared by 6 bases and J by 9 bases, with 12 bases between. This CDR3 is CSANCGVEQFF. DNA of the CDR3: TGCAGTGCCAACTGTGGGGTTGAGCAGTTCTTC.

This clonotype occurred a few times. The CDR3 region has the DNA TGTGCCACCCGGGACAGGAACGTCGTGTCGTACTTC. It is translated as CATRDRNVVSYF. The chain joins TRBV6-2 or TRBV6-3 to TRBJ2-7, with 8 positions matching TRBD1. Germline V CDR1 and CDR2: MNHEY, SVGEGT. V was clipped by 10 bases and J by 12 bases; unmatched bases: 14. This CDR3 comprises 12 residues.

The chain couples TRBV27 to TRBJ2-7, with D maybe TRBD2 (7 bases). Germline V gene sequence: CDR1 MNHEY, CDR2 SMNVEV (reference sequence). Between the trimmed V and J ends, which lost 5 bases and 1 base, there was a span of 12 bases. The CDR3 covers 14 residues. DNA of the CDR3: TGTGCCAGCAGTACGGGGGGCCGTTCCTACGAGCAGTACTTC. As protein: CASSTGGRSYEQYF.

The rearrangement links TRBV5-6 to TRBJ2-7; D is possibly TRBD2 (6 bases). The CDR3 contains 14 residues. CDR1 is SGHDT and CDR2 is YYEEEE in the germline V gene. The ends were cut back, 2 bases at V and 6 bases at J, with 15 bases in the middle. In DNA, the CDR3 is TGTGCCAGCAGCTTTGGCGGGGCGTATCTCGAGCAGTACGTC. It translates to CASSFGGAYLEQYV.

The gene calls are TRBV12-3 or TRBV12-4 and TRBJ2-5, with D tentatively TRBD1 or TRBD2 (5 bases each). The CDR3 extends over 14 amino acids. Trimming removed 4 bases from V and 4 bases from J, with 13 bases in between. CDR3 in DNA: TGTGCCAGCAGTTCCTCGGGACCAGTAGAGACCCAGTACTTC. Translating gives CASSSSGPVETQYF.

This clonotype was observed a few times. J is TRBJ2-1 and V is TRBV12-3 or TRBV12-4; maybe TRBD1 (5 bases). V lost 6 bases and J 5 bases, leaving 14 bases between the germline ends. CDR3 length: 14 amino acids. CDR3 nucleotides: TGTGCCAGCAGCATATCGTACAGGAACAATGAGCAGTTCTTC. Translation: CASSISYRNNEQFF.

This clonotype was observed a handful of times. Here the CDR3 reads CASSLQLRRSQETQYF. The CDR3 region has the DNA TGTGCCAGCAGCCTCCAGCTTAGGAGATCCCAAGAGACCCAGTACTTC. The V call is TRBV4-2, the J call TRBJ2-5; D not resolved. CDR1 is LGHNA and CDR2 is YNFKEQ in the germline V gene. The germline V and J ends were trimmed by 4 bases and 1 base, with 16 bases remaining between them. There are 16 residues in the CDR3.